Listed below are T cell receptor beta chains from one sample, sequenced in a study of T cells in Graves' hyperthyroidism and ophthalmopathy. TCRdb re-derived calls from the multiplex PCR reads in MiXCR, one entry per CDR3 protein. The sample lists approximately 370,000 distinct CDR3 sequences, just under 15% occurring once. Sequencing was done on a sample of blood. The receptors here all came from a woman under 40 with Graves' hyperthyroidism. Each CDR3 is given with its conserved first and last residue. The order of the fields is J gene, V gene, CDR3 protein.

J gene: TRBJ1-2; V gene: TRBV6-1; CDR3 protein: CASKKGVYGYTF
J gene: TRBJ2-5; V gene: TRBV27; CDR3 protein: CASSFRTGGETQYF
J gene: TRBJ2-5; V gene: TRBV11-2; CDR3 protein: CASSLGLPQGTQYF
J gene: TRBJ2-5; V gene: TRBV28; CDR3 protein: CASNSPGQSGETQYF
J gene: TRBJ1-5; V gene: TRBV28; CDR3 protein: CASSWPTKLSNQPQHF
J gene: TRBJ1-4; V gene: TRBV7-2; CDR3 protein: CASSARGLTNEKLFF
J gene: TRBJ2-5; V gene: TRBV6-5; CDR3 protein: CASSYQGGETQYF
J gene: TRBJ2-2; V gene: TRBV3-1; CDR3 protein: CTSSQGAGELFF
J gene: TRBJ2-3; V gene: TRBV12-5; CDR3 protein: CASGLVSGSTDTQYF
J gene: TRBJ2-1; V gene: TRBV9; CDR3 protein: CASSSRDRGLNEQFF
J gene: TRBJ1-4; V gene: TRBV2; CDR3 protein: CASIPGWGAGTSTNEKLFF
J gene: TRBJ2-2; V gene: TRBV28; CDR3 protein: CASSFLAGATGELFF
J gene: TRBJ2-3; V gene: TRBV5-1; CDR3 protein: CASSLAPSGASTDTQYF
J gene: TRBJ1-2; V gene: TRBV7-9; CDR3 protein: CASSPAGGALYGYTF
J gene: TRBJ1-2; V gene: TRBV27; CDR3 protein: CVSGDLSYGYTF
J gene: TRBJ1-1; V gene: TRBV20-1; CDR3 protein: CSARDPRLLRDNSEAFF
J gene: TRBJ2-5; V gene: TRBV7-9; CDR3 protein: CASSSTGQKQEAQYF
J gene: TRBJ1-3; V gene: TRBV18; CDR3 protein: CASSPPSVRGRGNTIYF
J gene: TRBJ2-3; V gene: TRBV20-1; CDR3 protein: CSAIPGARGVADTQYF
J gene: TRBJ1-1; V gene: TRBV7-9; CDR3 protein: CASSYDLLGTEAFF
J gene: TRBJ2-1; V gene: TRBV20-1; CDR3 protein: CSADRLAGAYNEQFF
J gene: TRBJ2-7; V gene: TRBV29-1; CDR3 protein: CSVEDRQRYEQYF
J gene: TRBJ2-1; V gene: TRBV19; CDR3 protein: CASSITSYNEQFF
J gene: TRBJ2-5; V gene: TRBV7-3; CDR3 protein: CASSLGGASEETQYF
J gene: TRBJ2-7; V gene: TRBV4-1; CDR3 protein: CASSQERSRSYEQYF
J gene: TRBJ2-3; V gene: TRBV5-1; CDR3 protein: CASSLAQGTDTQYF
J gene: TRBJ2-3; V gene: TRBV6-1; CDR3 protein: CASRAGVRGTDTQYF
J gene: TRBJ2-7; V gene: TRBV28; CDR3 protein: CASSTEFLYEQYF
J gene: TRBJ1-2; V gene: TRBV5-1; CDR3 protein: CASSSNPDGYYGYTF
J gene: TRBJ2-5; V gene: TRBV7-8; CDR3 protein: CASSPPGGLETQYF
J gene: TRBJ1-1; V gene: TRBV4-1; CDR3 protein: CASSHYRQLNTEAFF
J gene: TRBJ2-1; V gene: TRBV12-3/TRBV12-4; CDR3 protein: CASSPIGTAYNEQFF
J gene: TRBJ1-4; V gene: TRBV27; CDR3 protein: CASSSHATNEKLFF
J gene: TRBJ1-1; V gene: TRBV19; CDR3 protein: CASSIRQTNTEAFF
J gene: TRBJ2-5; V gene: TRBV29-1; CDR3 protein: CSVPGSQETQYF
J gene: TRBJ2-2; V gene: TRBV9; CDR3 protein: CASSPTPGDGELFF
J gene: TRBJ1-1; V gene: TRBV18; CDR3 protein: CASSPGTETEAFF
J gene: TRBJ2-2; V gene: TRBV29-1; CDR3 protein: CSVEGRDNTGELFF
J gene: TRBJ2-5; V gene: TRBV28; CDR3 protein: CASSLSGPQETQYF
J gene: TRBJ1-4; V gene: TRBV7-9; CDR3 protein: CASSLGRGPNEKLFF
J gene: TRBJ2-1; V gene: TRBV18; CDR3 protein: CASSPIVNEQFF
J gene: TRBJ1-1; V gene: TRBV28; CDR3 protein: CASSPRDREEAFF
J gene: TRBJ1-1; V gene: TRBV6-1; CDR3 protein: CASKKDRVAEAFF
J gene: TRBJ2-6; V gene: TRBV9; CDR3 protein: CASSAPTSGRTGANVLTF
J gene: TRBJ1-1; V gene: TRBV6-1; CDR3 protein: CASSEGLGTEAFF